This TCR beta chain was retrieved from a study of T cells in Graves' hyperthyroidism and ophthalmopathy. TCR beta CDR3 region amplification was performed from RNA transcripts. HTBI primers drove first-round RT-PCR of the TCR CDR3. In TCRdb, the multiplex PCR reads were re-called with MiXCR into one record per CDR3 protein. The sample shows roughly 500,000 distinct CDR3 sequences, around 46% of them seen only once. Source material: peripheral blood or thyroid tissue (not recorded which). The clonotype comes from an adult woman with Graves' disease, either hyperthyroidism or ophthalmopathy (not recorded which).

The CDR3, as DNA: TGTGCCAGCAGCTTAGTCGTTGCGGGAGCAGAGACCCAGTACTTC. This codes for CASSLVVAGAETQYF. The chain recombines TRBV7-9 with TRBJ2-5; 7 bases align to TRBD2. The V segment lost 1 base and the J segment 4 bases; nucleotides outside the gene matches: 6. CDR1 and CDR2 from the germline V gene are SEHNR and FQNEAQ (reference sequence). The CDR3 extends over 15 amino acids.